The next 16 T cell receptor beta chains were all read from a single sample in a study of blood T cell repertoires in COVID-19. The table came from immunoSEQ multiplex PCR; TCRdb's copy has only in-frame clones and leaves some out. The data contain some 74,000 clones, approximately 85% of them seen just once; the ten biggest clones take up over 25%. Sequencing was performed on peripheral blood. The receptor set was obtained from a man aged 50 to 60 with acute or convalescent COVID-19.

The V gene is TRBV5-4, the J gene TRBJ2-1; TRBD2 agrees at 14 bases. Germline V gene sequence: CDR1 SGHNT, CDR2 YYREEE (reference sequence). The CDR3 consists of 16 residues. Losses at the gene ends were 4 bases for V and 4 bases for J; bases not matched to a gene: 4. The DNA for the CDR3 is TGTGCCAGCAGCGCGACTAGCGGGGGGGCTTACAATGAGCAGTTCTTC. Protein: CASSATSGGAYNEQFF.

Only one count was recorded for this clone. V is TRBV15 and J is TRBJ1-5; 8 bases map to TRBD1. The germline V gene has CDR1 LNHNV and CDR2 YYDKDF (reference sequence). CDR3 length: 14 amino acids. Trimming took 8 bases from V and 2 from J; bases not matched to a gene: 5. The CDR3 sequence: CATRGQVGNQPQHF. In DNA, the CDR3 is TGTGCCACCCGGGGACAGGTGGGCAATCAGCCCCAGCATTTT.

The chain uses TRBV21-1 and TRBJ2-1; no DNA check was done on the table's D call, TRBD1. TRBV21-1 is tagged as a pseudogene. There are 15 residues in the CDR3. In nucleotides, the CDR3 is TGTGCCAGCAGCACCCGGACAGGGGACTACAATGAGCAGTTCTTC. Its translation: CASSTRTGDYNEQFF.

The chain is built from TRBV24-1 and TRBJ2-3; D remains unclear. V shed 4 bases and J shed 5 bases, with 15 bases lying between them. CDR1 is KGHDR and CDR2 is SFDVKD in the germline V gene. The CDR3 loop spans 15 amino acids. CDR3 region: CATSDRVLSLDTQYF. The CDR3 coding sequence is TGTGCCACCAGTGACCGGGTCCTCAGCTTAGATACGCAGTATTTT.

The V and J genes are TRBV18 and TRBJ2-1, with 7 positions matching TRBD1. The ends lost 3 bases at V and 0 bases at J; junction bases unmatched: 2. Germline V gene sequence: CDR1 KGHSH, CDR2 LQKENI. The CDR3 extends over 15 amino acids. CDR3 nucleotide sequence: TGTGCCAGCTCACCCGCAGGGGGCTCCTACAATGAGCAGTTCTTC. Translated, it gives CASSPAGGSYNEQFF.

The chain has TRBV21-1 and TRBJ2-3; the table's D call of TRBD2 was not tested on the DNA. TRBV21-1 is an annotated pseudogene. This CDR3 contains 17 residues. Here the CDR3 reads CASSKARGGNPPDTQYF. CDR3 nucleotide sequence: TGTGCCAGCAGCAAAGCGCGGGGGGGAAACCCTCCAGATACGCAGTATTTT.

The chain employs TRBV18 and TRBJ2-7; tentative D call: TRBD1 (5 bases). Germline CDR1 and CDR2: KGHSH and LQKENI. V was shortened by 1 base and J by 5 bases, with 18 bases between the two germline ends. This CDR3 has 16 residues. This CDR3 is CASSPQRQGLGNEQYF. The CDR3 nucleotides read TGTGCCAGCTCACCACAGAGGCAGGGCCTCGGAAACGAGCAGTACTTC.

The CDR3 bases are TGTGCCAGTAGTGACAAAACTTCTGGGGCCAACGTCCTGACTTTC. Protein sequence: CASSDKTSGANVLTF. The chain recombines TRBV19 with TRBJ2-6, with D unresolved. The CDR3 has 15 amino acids. CDR1 is LNHDA, CDR2 SQIVND, per germline (reference sequence). Trimming pared 5 bases from V and 1 base from J, leaving 9 bases between.

Turning to this clone: Distinct nucleotide sequences in the sample also encode this CDR3. This chain links TRBV5-5 with TRBJ2-3; 11 nucleotides align to TRBD2. The CDR3 extends over 16 amino acids. V lost 2 bases and J lost 4; bases outside the gene matches: 6. In germline, CDR1 is SGHKS, CDR2 YYEKEE (reference sequence). The CDR3 protein is CASSLTLAGGPDTQYF. DNA of the CDR3: TGTGCCAGCAGCTTAACTCTAGCGGGGGGACCAGATACGCAGTATTTT.

The chain is built from TRBV29-1 and TRBJ2-2; maybe TRBD1 (5 bases). The germline V and J ends were trimmed by 0 bases and 3 bases, with 11 bases remaining between them. Germline loops: CDR1 SQVTM, CDR2 ANQGSEA. This CDR3 contains 15 residues. The CDR3 DNA sequence: TGCAGCGTTGAAGATGGCCGCAGGGACACCGGGGAGCTGTTTTTT. Amino acids: CSVEDGRRDTGELFF.

By share of the sample, this clone is medium-sized. The chain links TRBV6-5 to TRBJ2-5; TRBD1 agrees at 10 bases. The CDR3 consists of 14 residues. Germline V gene data show CDR1 as MNHEY and CDR2 as SVGAGI. V lost 6 bases and J lost 5; bases outside the gene matches: 6. The CDR3 nucleotides are TGTGCCAGCAGGGGGACAGGGGTCCGGGAGACCCAGTACTTC. It translates to CASRGTGVRETQYF.

This clone showed up just once. This chain connects TRBV30 to TRBJ2-3, with a possible D match to TRBD2 (7 bases). Between the trimmed V and J ends, which lost 0 bases and 4 bases, there was a span of 14 bases. Germline CDR1 GTSNPN, CDR2 SVGIG (reference sequence). There are 15 residues in the CDR3. In DNA, the CDR3 is TGTGCCTGGAGTGTAGGGGGGGGGCATGCAGATACGCAGTATTTT. Residues: CAWSVGGGHADTQYF.

This rearrangement joins TRBV3-1 (or the pseudogene TRBV3-2) to TRBJ2-3; TRBD2 matches 8 bases. V was clipped by 6 bases and J by 6 bases; unmatched bases: 8. Germline lookup yields CDR1 LGHDT and CDR2 YNNKEL (reference sequence). CDR3 length: 14 amino acids. The CDR3 DNA reads TGTGCCAGCAGTCTTGGACTAGCCCCGGATACGCAGTATTTT. This translates into CASSLGLAPDTQYF.

This chain uses TRBV5-4 with TRBJ1-2; TRBD1 matches 11 bases. CDR1 and CDR2 (germline): SGHNT, YYREEE (reference sequence). This CDR3 contains 13 residues. V was pared by 4 bases and J by 6 bases, with 2 bases of the junction left unmatched. The CDR3 sequence: CASSGGQGDGYTF. The CDR3, as DNA: TGTGCCAGCAGCGGGGGACAGGGGGATGGCTACACCTTC.

This clone came up a few times. This chain links TRBV4-2 with TRBJ2-3; 7 bases fit TRBD1. The germline gives CDR1 LGHNA, CDR2 YNFKEQ. CDR3 size: 14 residues. The V segment lost 2 bases and the J segment 1 base; nucleotides outside the gene matches: 0. CDR3 residues: CASSQQGGTDTQYF. Here the CDR3 DNA reads TGTGCCAGCAGCCAACAGGGGGGCACAGATACGCAGTATTTT.

The CDR3 loop reads CSASDDRARETQYF. The CDR3 DNA sequence: TGCAGTGCTAGTGACGACAGGGCAAGAGAGACCCAGTACTTC. The genes are TRBV20-1 and TRBJ2-5; 7 bases are a match to TRBD1. The trim removed 3 bases at V and 4 bases at J, leaving 8 bases unmatched. The CDR3 runs to 14 residues. Germline values: CDR1 DFQATT, CDR2 SNEGSKA (reference sequence).